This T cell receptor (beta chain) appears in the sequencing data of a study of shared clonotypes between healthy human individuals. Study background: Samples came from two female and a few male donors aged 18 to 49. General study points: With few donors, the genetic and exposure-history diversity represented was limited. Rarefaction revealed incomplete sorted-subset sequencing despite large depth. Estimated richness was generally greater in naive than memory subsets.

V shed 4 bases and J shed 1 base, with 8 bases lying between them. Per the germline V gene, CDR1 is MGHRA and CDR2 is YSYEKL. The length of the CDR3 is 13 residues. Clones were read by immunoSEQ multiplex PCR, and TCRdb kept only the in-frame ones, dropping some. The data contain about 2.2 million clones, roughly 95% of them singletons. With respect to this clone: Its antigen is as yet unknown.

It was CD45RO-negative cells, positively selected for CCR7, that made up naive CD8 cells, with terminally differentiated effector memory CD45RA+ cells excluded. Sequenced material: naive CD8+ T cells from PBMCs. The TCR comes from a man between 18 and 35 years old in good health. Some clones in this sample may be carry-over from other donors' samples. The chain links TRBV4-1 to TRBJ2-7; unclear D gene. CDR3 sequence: CASSPHISYEQYF. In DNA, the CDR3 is TGCGCCAGCAGCCCCCATATATCCTACGAGCAGTACTTC.